One and the same sample provided the 16 T cell receptor beta chains below, sequenced in a study of early T cells in non-severe SARS-CoV-2 infection (dated by TCRdb to the early 2020s). The protocol used for the library was 5' RACE. Instrument on record: NextSeq 500. In-frame beta chains were kept once TCRdb had trimmed the public reads at Q25 with fastp and called clones with MiXCR. Duplicate CDR3 protein sequences are folded into a single record with the most common DNA and genes. This sample is represented by around 66,000 distinct CDR3 sequences; more than 5.5% of them were singletons. The ten largest account for around 3.5% of the sample. Material: whole blood, obtained at baseline. These receptors were taken from an adult who was a healthcare worker with PCR-confirmed SARS-CoV-2 infection or an uninfected control (not recorded which).

This clonotype was counted ten times or more. The chain couples TRBV28 to TRBJ2-7; 15 bases map to TRBD2. The CDR3 runs 20 residues. After removal of 1 base from V and 2 bases from J, the junction contained 12 bases not matched to a gene. The germline V gene has CDR1 MDHEN and CDR2 SYDVKM. The CDR3 DNA reads TGTGCCAGCAGTTTATCGGGATATTCCGGGACTAGCGGGAGGACCTACGAGCAGTACTTC. Its translation: CASSLSGYSGTSGRTYEQYF.

The sample holds many counts of this clonotype. This chain links TRBV7-9 with TRBJ1-2, with no clear D. V was cut by 3 bases and J by 6 bases, with 8 bases left in between. The CDR3 runs to 12 residues. Germline CDR1 SEHNR, CDR2 FQNEAQ (reference sequence). CDR3 loop: CASSFYSNGYTF. The CDR3 DNA reads TGTGCCAGCAGCTTTTACTCAAATGGCTACACCTTC.

Ten or more counts support this clonotype. V usage is TRBV24-1 and J usage is TRBJ2-3; the match to TRBD2 covers 9 bases. Germline CDR1 and CDR2: KGHDR and SFDVKD. V lost 5 bases, J lost 6 bases, and 8 bases stayed unmatched. This CDR3 region has 15 residues. CDR3 residues: CATSVGLAPADTQYF. CDR3 in DNA: TGTGCCACCAGTGTGGGACTAGCCCCTGCGGATACGCAGTATTTT.

The V call is TRBV3-1, the J call TRBJ2-7; D is uncertain. Trimming cost V 4 bases and J 5 bases, with 12 bases left between them. Germline V gives CDR1 LGHDT, CDR2 YNNKEL (reference sequence). This CDR3 is 13 amino acids long. CDR3 sequence reads: CASSPYSGHEQYF. For the CDR3, the DNA is TGTGCCAGCAGCCCCTACTCCGGGCACGAGCAGTACTTC.

The J gene is TRBJ2-7, the V gene TRBV20-1, with 10 nucleotides matching TRBD2. CDR1 is DFQATT and CDR2 is SNEGSKA in the germline V gene (reference sequence). After removal of 0 bases from V and 4 bases from J, the junction contained 15 bases not matched to a gene. The CDR3 extends over 18 amino acids. Here the CDR3 reads CSARDWASGGSINYEQYF. In DNA, the CDR3 is TGCAGTGCTAGAGATTGGGCTAGCGGGGGCAGCATTAATTACGAGCAGTACTTC.

This clonotype was counted between two and nine times. V usage is TRBV12-3 or TRBV12-4 and J usage is TRBJ2-3; no firm D call. The CDR3 runs 13 residues. V lost 3 bases and J lost 4, with 8 bases in between. The CDR3: CASSFFAADTQYF. CDR3 nucleotide sequence: TGTGCCAGCAGTTTTTTCGCGGCAGATACGCAGTATTTT.

This clonotype has ten or more counts. The J gene is TRBJ2-1, the V gene TRBV29-1; tentative D call: TRBD2 (6 bases). V lost 1 base, J lost 2 bases, and 12 bases lay in between. The V gene's germline CDR1 is SQVTM and CDR2 ANQGSEA. The CDR3 covers 15 residues. In DNA form, the CDR3 reads TGCAGCGTTGAAGGGGTGGGAGGTCCCTACAATGAGCAGTTCTTC. It specifies CSVEGVGGPYNEQFF.

This sequence joins TRBV12-3 or TRBV12-4 and TRBJ2-3; D is possibly TRBD1 (6 bases). The CDR3 is 16 amino acids. V dropped 5 bases and J dropped 6 bases, with 21 bases sitting between them. The CDR3 nucleotides read TGTGCCAGCAGTCAAAACCAATTGGGGGCTGGGGATACGCAGTATTTT. The encoded protein is CASSQNQLGAGDTQYF.

This clonotype was seen only a few times. The genes are TRBV11-3 and TRBJ2-1; D call uncertain. V shed 0 bases and J shed 1 base, with 13 bases lying between them. Germline V gene lookup returns CDR1 SGHNT and CDR2 YENEEA. This CDR3 comprises 17 residues. This CDR3 reads CASSLDSIAVSYNEQFF. CDR3 DNA: TGTGCCAGCAGCTTAGATAGTATAGCCGTTTCCTACAATGAGCAGTTCTTC.

V and J are TRBV7-9 and TRBJ1-5; 7 positions agree with TRBD1. This CDR3 is 17 amino acids long. V was pared by 5 bases and J by 3 bases, with 13 bases of the junction left unmatched. Germline CDR1 is SEHNR and CDR2 is FQNEAQ (reference sequence). The CDR3 spells CASSPKPTGDHNQPQHF. CDR3 bases: TGTGCCAGCAGCCCGAAGCCTACAGGGGACCACAATCAGCCCCAGCATTTT.

In this sample, this clonotype turned up many times. The chain links TRBV7-8 to TRBJ1-3, with D possibly being TRBD1 (6 bases). The CDR3 extends over 15 amino acids. The ends were cut back, 7 bases at V and 0 bases at J, with 13 bases in the middle. Germline CDR1 SGHVS, CDR2 FQNEAQ. The CDR3 nucleotides read TGTGCCAGCACACTGGGGGCGGCCTCTGGAAACACCATATATTTT. The encoded protein is CASTLGAASGNTIYF.

V usage is TRBV9 and J usage is TRBJ2-7; D remains ambiguous. The germline V gene encodes CDR1 SGDLS and CDR2 YYNGEE. With 0 bases removed from V and 0 bases from J, the gap between germline ends came to 13 bases. This CDR3 is built from 16 residues. This chain's CDR3 is CASSVDQAESSYEQYF. DNA for the CDR3: TGTGCCAGCAGCGTAGACCAGGCGGAGAGCTCCTACGAGCAGTACTTC.

This clonotype showed up many times. This chain connects TRBV29-1 to TRBJ1-1; 11 bases map to TRBD1. Germline V gene sequence: CDR1 SQVTM, CDR2 ANQGSEA. Germline trimming cut 2 bases from V and 5 bases from J; bases unmatched to any gene: 4. The CDR3 is made up of 14 amino acids. This CDR3 reads CSVERGTGGTEAFF. The CDR3 nucleotides read TGCAGCGTTGAACGGGGGACAGGGGGTACTGAAGCTTTCTTT.

Many counts were recorded for this clonotype. The V and J genes are TRBV12-3 or TRBV12-4 and TRBJ1-2; possible D gene TRBD1, 5 bases. This CDR3 contains 15 residues. Trimming took off 5 bases at V and 0 bases at J, with 13 bases between the two ends. The CDR3 region has the DNA TGTGCCAGCAGTCCCCGTCGGGACTCTAACTATGGCTACACCTTC. Protein: CASSPRRDSNYGYTF.

The rearrangement joins TRBV28 to TRBJ2-7; 8 nucleotides agree with TRBD2. Trimming removed 8 bases from V and 5 bases from J; junction bases left unmatched: 5. This CDR3 has 12 residues. From germline, CDR1 is MDHEN and CDR2 SYDVKM. In nucleotides, the CDR3 is TGTGCCAGCCTCGGGGGGGTCCACGAGCAGTACTTC. Its translation: CASLGGVHEQYF.

This clonotype has at least ten counts. The genes are TRBV7-8 and TRBJ1-6; TRBD1 agrees at 8 bases. V shed 6 bases and J 10 bases; nucleotides not matched to a gene: 11. Germline loops: CDR1 SGHVS, CDR2 FQNEAQ. The CDR3 sequence is 15 residues long. The CDR3 coding sequence is TGTGCCAGCAGAACGTACCCGGGACAGGCGTCACCCCTCCACTTT. Protein sequence: CASRTYPGQASPLHF.